The 22 T cell receptor beta chains given below trace back to one sample, sequenced in a study of T cell clones after liver transplantation. Sequenced by immunoSEQ multiplex PCR; TCRdb stores in-frame clones only, minus some. The table includes about 75,000 clones, about 85% detected once. The sample consisted of CD4+ T cells from blood, taken 48 months after liver transplant. These receptors were obtained from a human patient who received a liver transplant. Some T cells may be supplied by the graft donor.

This rearrangement joins TRBV30 to TRBJ1-4; TRBD1 matches 10 bases. Germline CDR1 is GTSNPN and CDR2 is SVGIG (reference sequence). There are 16 residues in the CDR3. With 1 base clipped from V and 0 bases from J, the junction kept 2 bases outside the gene matches. The CDR3, as DNA: TGTGCCTGGAGTGGCGGACAGGGGGCAACTAATGAAAAACTGTTTTTT. Translated: CAWSGGQGATNEKLFF.

The gene calls are TRBV5-6 and TRBJ1-2; the D gene is possibly TRBD1 (6 bases). Per germline, CDR1 SGHDT and CDR2 YYEEEE. Between the trimmed V and J ends, which lost 4 bases and 2 bases, there was a span of 15 bases. The CDR3 totals 15 residues. The CDR3 DNA reads TGTGCCAGCAGCCTATTGGACAGAGAAAACTATGGCTACACCTTC. It is translated as CASSLLDRENYGYTF.

V usage is TRBV19 and J usage is TRBJ1-1, with D maybe TRBD1 (6 bases). The V gene lost 6 bases and the J gene lost 3 bases, with 14 bases spanning the gap. From germline, CDR1 is LNHDA and CDR2 SQIVND (reference sequence). CDR3 length: 14 amino acids. The CDR3 nucleotides are TGTGCCAGTAGCCCAAGAAGGGGGGACACTGAAGCTTTCTTT. This sequence encodes CASSPRRGDTEAFF.

J is TRBJ2-7 and V is TRBV5-6; the D gene is possibly TRBD2 (7 bases). V was clipped by 3 bases and J by 6 bases, with 19 bases between them. This CDR3 spans 15 amino acids. Looked up from germline, CDR1 is SGHDT and CDR2 is YYEEEE. In nucleotides, the CDR3 is TGTGCCAGCAGCTCTATCCGGGGGGCGCCGGGCGAGCAGTACTTC. As protein: CASSSIRGAPGEQYF. The full variable domain, its missing parts supplied by reference TRBV5-6 and TRBJ2-7, is DAGVTQSPTHLIKTRGQQVTLRCSPKSGHDTVSWYQQALGQGPQFIFQYYEEEERQRGNFPDRFSGHQFPNYSSELNVNALLLGDSALYLCASSSIRGAPGEQYFGPGTRLTVT.

Notes on this clone: Its ends do not fully match the called genes, so a read error is possible. This chain joins TRBV6-1 and TRBJ1-2, with D unclear. CDR3 length: 12 amino acids. Germline V gene lookup returns CDR1 MNHNS and CDR2 SASEGT. The CDR3 region is CASNEGNYGYTF. CDR3 nucleotide sequence: TGTGCCAGCAATGAAGGGAACTATGGCTACACCTTC.

The rearrangement links TRBV5-4 to TRBJ2-1; possibly TRBD1 for D (7 bases). Germline lookup yields CDR1 SGHNT and CDR2 YYREEE (reference sequence). CDR3 length: 17 amino acids. Trimming removed 3 bases from V and 2 bases from J, with 18 bases in between. The DNA of the CDR3 is TGTGCCAGCAGCTCAGGGGGGCCCAGGGCCACCTACAATGAGCAGTTCTTC. Protein: CASSSGGPRATYNEQFF.

The chain employs TRBV2 and TRBJ1-4; 12 bases are shared with TRBD1. From germline, CDR1 is SNHLY and CDR2 FYNNEI. The CDR3 contains 15 residues. Trimming took 5 bases from V and 7 from J; bases not matched to a gene: 5. The CDR3 loop is CASSRDRGRAEKLFF. Written as DNA, the CDR3 is TGTGCCAGCAGTCGGGACAGGGGGCGCGCTGAAAAACTGTTTTTT.

The V and J genes are TRBV2 and TRBJ2-1; 7 nucleotides match TRBD1. From germline, CDR1 is SNHLY and CDR2 FYNNEI. V lost 11 bases, J lost 3 bases, and 10 bases stayed unmatched. CDR3 length: 14 residues. The CDR3 reads CARQKDRDYNEQFF. The CDR3 coding sequence is TGTGCCCGACAGAAAGACAGGGACTACAATGAGCAGTTCTTC.

The CDR3 spells CASSNGRGVGANVLTF. The DNA of the CDR3 is TGTGCCAGTAGTAATGGCAGGGGCGTTGGGGCCAACGTCCTGACTTTC. The V call is TRBV19, the J call TRBJ2-6; D is perhaps TRBD1 (6 bases). Trimming removed 4 bases from V and 3 bases from J, with 13 bases in between. Per germline, CDR1 LNHDA and CDR2 SQIVND (reference sequence). The CDR3 contains 16 residues.

The chain carries TRBV7-2 and TRBJ2-7; 12 positions match TRBD2. CDR1 and CDR2 from the germline V gene are SGHTA and FQGNSA. The V segment lost 6 bases and the J segment 4 bases; nucleotides outside the gene matches: 7. The length of the CDR3 is 15 residues. DNA for the CDR3: TGTGCCAGCAGAGTAACCGGGACTAGCGGGTACGAGCAGTACTTC. Its protein product is CASRVTGTSGYEQYF.

The chain is built from TRBV4-3 and TRBJ1-2; D unresolved. Germline-derived CDR1 and CDR2 are LGHNA and YSLEER. Trimming removed 2 bases at V and 5 bases at J, with 9 bases between. The length of the CDR3 is 13 residues. The CDR3 sequence is CASSQRVGYGYTF. Written as DNA, the CDR3 is TGCGCCAGCAGCCAAAGGGTAGGGTATGGCTACACCTTC.

The genes are TRBV29-1 and TRBJ1-1; D is unresolved. The CDR3 sequence is 14 residues long. Germline V gene sequence: CDR1 SQVTM, CDR2 ANQGSEA. With 0 bases removed from V and 4 bases from J, the gap between germline ends came to 12 bases. CDR3 residues: CSVEEVPGVTEAFF. In nucleotides, the CDR3 is TGCAGCGTTGAAGAGGTCCCTGGGGTCACTGAAGCTTTCTTT.

This clone was seen just once. The CDR3 sequence is CASSLPGLDREQYF. DNA of the CDR3: TGTGCCAGCAGCTTACCAGGACTAGATCGCGAGCAGTACTTC. V usage is TRBV7-2 and J usage is TRBJ2-7, with 7 positions matching TRBD2. The V gene's germline CDR1 is SGHTA and CDR2 FQGNSA. The CDR3 consists of 14 residues. The junction had 7 bases not matched to a gene; V was cut back by 2 bases and J by 6 bases.

V usage is TRBV19 and J usage is TRBJ2-3; 11 bases fit TRBD2. This CDR3 is 15 amino acids long. In germline, CDR1 is LNHDA, CDR2 SQIVND (reference sequence). Trimming at V came to 4 bases and at J to 4 bases, leaving 4 bases not matched to a gene. Written as DNA, the CDR3 is TGTGCCAGTAGTAAAACTAGCGGGAGCCCAGATACGCAGTATTTT. Its protein is CASSKTSGSPDTQYF.

The chain uses TRBV5-1 and TRBJ2-2; D is unresolved. Trimming took 9 bases from V and 0 from J, leaving 9 bases between them. Germline V gives CDR1 SGHRS, CDR2 YFSETQ. The CDR3 consists of 13 residues. This chain's CDR3 is CATRIANTGELFF. The DNA of the CDR3 is TGCGCCACCCGTATCGCGAACACCGGGGAGCTGTTTTTT.

This clone was observed a handful of times. The rearrangement uses TRBV28 and TRBJ2-3; TRBD1 matches at 12 bases. This CDR3 comprises 16 residues. Unmatched junction bases numbered 8, after V lost 3 bases and J lost 7 bases. Per germline, CDR1 MDHEN and CDR2 SYDVKM. The CDR3 loop reads CASSLGPGQGAYTQYF. CDR3 DNA sequence: TGTGCCAGCAGTTTGGGGCCGGGACAGGGGGCTTATACGCAGTATTTT.

The chain links TRBV11-2 to TRBJ2-2, with 10 nucleotides matching TRBD2. The CDR3 spans 17 residues. Trimming at V came to 5 bases and at J to 5 bases, leaving 11 bases not matched to a gene. Germline CDR1 is SGHAT and CDR2 is FQNNGV. As DNA, the CDR3 is TGTGCCAGCAGCCGACTCCCTAGCGGGAGCGGGACCGGGGAGCTGTTTTTT. It specifies CASSRLPSGSGTGELFF.

The V gene is TRBV2, the J gene TRBJ2-1; 8 nucleotides line up with TRBD2. V dropped 7 bases and J dropped 4; count of bases not matched to a gene: 6. From germline, CDR1 is SNHLY and CDR2 FYNNEI. This CDR3 is built from 14 residues. CDR3 amino acids: CASKGTSSYNEQFF. CDR3 bases: TGTGCCAGCAAGGGGACTAGTTCTTACAATGAGCAGTTCTTC.

This chain joins TRBV7-9 and TRBJ2-2; the D is unclear. V was trimmed by 1 base and J by 2 bases, leaving 11 bases between them. Germline assignment: CDR1 SEHNR and CDR2 FQNEAQ (reference sequence). This CDR3 has 16 residues. The chain's CDR3 is CASSLDRHQNTGELFF. The DNA of the CDR3 is TGTGCCAGCAGCTTAGATCGGCACCAAAACACCGGGGAGCTGTTTTTT.

The rearrangement uses TRBV4-2 and TRBJ2-7, with unresolved D. Germline loops: CDR1 LGHNA, CDR2 YNFKEQ. This CDR3 region has 13 residues. V was clipped by 0 bases and J by 3 bases, with 6 bases between them. CDR3: CASSQERGYEQYF. As DNA, the CDR3 is TGTGCCAGCAGCCAAGAGAGAGGCTACGAGCAGTACTTC.

This chain uses TRBV19 with TRBJ2-2; 10 bases map to TRBD1. Trimming removed 6 bases from V and 6 bases from J; junction bases left unmatched: 7. This CDR3 region has 15 residues. Germline V CDR1 and CDR2: LNHDA, SQIVND (reference sequence). CDR3 in amino acids: CASSTGTGAPGELFF. For the CDR3, the DNA is TGTGCCAGTAGCACCGGGACAGGGGCCCCCGGGGAGCTGTTTTTT.

The chain employs TRBV6-4 and TRBJ1-2; D not certain. V lost 5 bases and J lost 8, with 18 bases in between. Per germline, CDR1 MRHNA and CDR2 SNTAGT. The CDR3 covers 14 residues. In DNA, the CDR3 is TGTGCCAGCAGTTTTGAAGACCCCGCGGGGGGCTACACCTTC. Translated, it gives CASSFEDPAGGYTF.